This TCR beta chain was profiled in a study of CD8 T cells in ankylosing spondylitis. This clonotype was found many times. What it recognizes is unknown. The study's findings and limits: What appeared characteristic of ankylosing spondylitis blood was a TCR beta motif of fewer than ten highly homologous variants. CD8+ by phenotype, disease-linked clones were relatively rare in peripheral blood. Disease-linked clones were reportedly significantly enriched in matched ankylosing spondylitis synovial fluid.

5'-RACE, quantitative and with molecular barcodes, yielded the TCR beta libraries. Each CDR3 protein gets one entry after TCRdb re-called the 5' RACE reads with MiXCR. The sample lists around 250,000 distinct CDR3 sequences; around a tenth were seen once. After removal of 7 bases from V and 7 bases from J, the junction contained 4 bases not matched to a gene. This CDR3 comprises 11 residues. Germline loops: CDR1 SGHRS, CDR2 YFSETQ. The sequence was collected from a male donor with ankylosing spondylitis or in good health (not recorded which). The J gene is TRBJ1-1, the V gene TRBV5-1; 7 positions match TRBD1. The sequenced sample was blood, either unsorted or a sorted T cell fraction (not recorded which). Here the CDR3 DNA reads TGCGCCAGCCGGGACAGCTTTGAAGCTTTCTTT. This gives the protein CASRDSFEAFF.